Listed below are T cell receptor beta chains from one sample, sequenced in a study of T cell repertoires in cytomegalovirus infection. TCRdb re-derived calls from the reads in MiXCR, one entry per CDR3 protein. The sample lists 560,000 or so distinct CDR3 sequences, approximately 17% occurring once. The source material was CD8+ T cells from PBMCs. The receptors derive from a human donor in good health (CMV status not recorded). Some clones in this sample may be carry-over from other donors' samples. Both conserved end residues are part of each CDR3. A D gene is named only where the DNA matches it firmly. Clone size is given for some rows only: seen once, a few or many times, or a class if the clone is expanded.

J gene | clone size | D gene | V gene | CDR3 protein | CDR3 DNA
TRBJ1-6 | many | TRBD1 | TRBV7-3 | CASSSGTENNSPLHF | TGTGCCAGCAGCTCAGGGACAGAAAATAATTCACCCCTCCACTTT
TRBJ2-7 | . | . | TRBV27 | CDSSLPGSLCVSYEQYF | TGTGACAGCAGTTTGCCCGGTTCCCTATGTGTCTCCTACGAGCAGTACTTC
TRBJ1-3 | . | TRBD1 | TRBV7-9 | CASSPRDRIGSSGNTIYF | TGTGCCAGCAGCCCAAGGGACAGGATAGGTTCCTCTGGAAACACCATATATTTT
TRBJ1-1 | few | . | TRBV24-1 | CATSDSTGSVPFF | TGTGCCACCAGTGATTCTACAGGATCGGTCCCTTTCTTT
TRBJ1-2 | . | TRBD1 | TRBV3-1 | CASSQLDRGPDYGYTF | TGTGCCAGCAGCCAACTGGACAGGGGCCCGGACTATGGCTACACCTTC
TRBJ1-2 | many | . | TRBV12-5 | CASGLVRPTEGYTF | TGTGCTAGTGGTTTGGTACGGCCGACCGAAGGCTACACCTTC
TRBJ2-1 | . | . | TRBV10-3 | CAISPTSQRVIYNEQFF | TGTGCCATCAGTCCGACTTCCCAGCGGGTAATCTACAATGAGCAGTTCTTC
TRBJ1-1 | . | . | TRBV19 | CSSSIEEGVNTEAFF | TGTTCCAGTAGTATTGAGGAGGGGGTGAACACTGAAGCTTTCTTT
TRBJ2-4 | . | TRBD1 | TRBV27 | CASSLWGQAKNIQYF | TGTGCCAGCAGTTTATGGGGACAGGCCAAAAACATTCAGTACTTC
TRBJ2-1 | many | . | TRBV7-2 | CASSLPKTVPSSYNEQFF | TGTGCCAGCAGCTTACCAAAGACGGTACCTAGCTCCTACAATGAGCAGTTCTTC
TRBJ2-7 | many | . | TRBV7-9 | CASRREGGYEQYF | TGTGCCAGCAGAAGGGAAGGGGGCTACGAGCAGTACTTC
TRBJ1-5 | many | TRBD1 | TRBV28 | CASSLITGEWGAGNQPQHF | TGTGCCAGCAGTTTGATTACAGGGGAATGGGGGGCAGGCAATCAGCCCCAGCATTTT
TRBJ1-1 | . | . | TRBV24-1 | CATSPDRGVTEAFF | TGTGCCACCAGTCCCGACCGAGGGGTGACTGAAGCTTTCTTT
TRBJ1-1 | . | . | TRBV5-6 | CASSFGDRMNTEAFF | TGTGCCAGCAGCTTCGGCGACAGGATGAACACTGAAGCTTTCTTT
TRBJ2-2 | . | TRBD1 | TRBV27 | CASSLRDRVGTGELFF | TGTGCCAGCAGTTTAAGGGACAGGGTTGGCACCGGGGAGCTGTTTTTT
TRBJ2-7 | few | TRBD2 | TRBV4-1 | CASSQNGGESSYEQYF | TGCGCCAGCAGCCAAAACGGGGGGGAGAGCTCCTACGAGCAGTACTTC
TRBJ1-2 | few | . | TRBV27 | CASSLGQLDGYTF | TGTGCCAGCAGTTTAGGCCAGTTAGATGGCTACACCTTC
TRBJ1-1 | few | . | TRBV18 | CASEPYSGTEAFF | TGTGCCAGCGAACCATACAGTGGTACTGAAGCTTTCTTT
TRBJ2-7 | many | . | TRBV7-6 | CASSGGAPYEQYF | TGTGCCAGCAGCGGGGGGGCTCCCTACGAGCAGTACTTC
TRBJ2-1 | few | TRBD2 | TRBV28 | CASSSHTRLAGGSYNEQFF | TGTGCCAGCAGTTCCCATACACGACTAGCGGGAGGGTCCTACAATGAGCAGTTCTTC
TRBJ2-1 | many | . | TRBV19 | CASSTVSYNEQFF | TGTGCCAGTAGTACCGTCTCCTACAATGAGCAGTTCTTC
TRBJ2-5 | many | . | TRBV7-9 | CASSPARERETQYF | TGTGCCAGCAGCCCTGCCAGGGAACGGGAGACCCAGTACTTC